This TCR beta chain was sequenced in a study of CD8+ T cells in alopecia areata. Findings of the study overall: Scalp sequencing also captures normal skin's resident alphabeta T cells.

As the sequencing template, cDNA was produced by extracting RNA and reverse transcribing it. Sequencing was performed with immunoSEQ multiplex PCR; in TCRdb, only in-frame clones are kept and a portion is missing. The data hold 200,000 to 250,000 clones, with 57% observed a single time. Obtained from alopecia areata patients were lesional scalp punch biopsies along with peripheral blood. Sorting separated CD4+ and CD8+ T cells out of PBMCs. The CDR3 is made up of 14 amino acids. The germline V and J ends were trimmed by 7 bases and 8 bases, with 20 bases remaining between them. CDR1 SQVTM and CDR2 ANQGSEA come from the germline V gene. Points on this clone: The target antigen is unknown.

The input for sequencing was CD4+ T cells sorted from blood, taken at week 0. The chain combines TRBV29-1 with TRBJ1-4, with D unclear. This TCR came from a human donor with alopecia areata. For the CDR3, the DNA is TGCAGCGCTCAAGGCAGCCCAGGAGGCGAAAAACTGTTTTTT. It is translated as CSAQGSPGGEKLFF.